One and the same sample provided the 9 T cell receptor beta chains below, sequenced in a study of blood T cell repertoires in COVID-19. Sequenced by immunoSEQ multiplex PCR; TCRdb stores in-frame clones only, minus some. This sample has roughly 230,000 clones; 88% occur once, and the top ten carry around 1.6%. Sequencing input: peripheral blood. These receptor sequences come from a man aged 65 to 79 with acute or convalescent COVID-19.

Only one count was recorded for this clone. The chain is built from TRBV3-1 (or the pseudogene TRBV3-2) and TRBJ1-1; D not certain. Germline CDR1 is LGHDT and CDR2 is YNNKEL (reference sequence). Trimming shortened V by 1 base and J by 0 bases, and 6 bases separated the two germline ends. This CDR3 is 14 amino acids long. The CDR3 nucleotides read TGTGCCAGCAGCCAAGCGGGATTGAACACTGAAGCTTTCTTT. Protein product: CASSQAGLNTEAFF.

This chain uses TRBV7-9 with TRBJ1-5, with a tentative D call TRBD1 (5 bases). Germline V gene sequence: CDR1 SEHNR, CDR2 FQNEAQ (reference sequence). The ends were cut back, 2 bases at V and 7 bases at J, with 9 bases in the middle. CDR3 length: 13 amino acids. The DNA of the CDR3 is TGTGCCAGCAGCTTATCAGGGCTGCAGCCCCAGCATTTT. It encodes CASSLSGLQPQHF.

The genes are TRBV6-1 and TRBJ2-7; maybe TRBD2 (5 bases). Deletions cut 8 bases from V and 0 bases from J, with 14 bases between. The V gene's germline CDR1 is MNHNS and CDR2 SASEGT. CDR3 size: 14 residues. CDR3 in amino acids: CASREAANSYEQYF. CDR3 sequence (DNA): TGTGCCAGCCGGGAAGCAGCGAACTCCTACGAGCAGTACTTC.

The chain recombines TRBV29-1 with TRBJ1-1; 8 bases line up with TRBD1. The CDR3 loop spans 13 amino acids. Germline V gene data show CDR1 as SQVTM and CDR2 as ANQGSEA. V was clipped by 8 bases and J by 3 bases; unmatched bases: 8. CDR3 sequence: CSPRLQGDTEAFF. The CDR3 region has the DNA TGCAGCCCGCGACTACAGGGGGACACTGAAGCTTTCTTT.

This chain joins TRBV18 and TRBJ1-6; perhaps TRBD1 as D (5 bases). The germline V gene encodes CDR1 KGHSH and CDR2 LQKENI. The CDR3 consists of 17 residues. V was shortened by 1 base and J by 8 bases, with 18 bases between the two germline ends. CDR3 bases: TGTGCCAGCTCACCACAATCCCTAGTGTCGGGGGATTCACCCCTCCACTTT. It translates to CASSPQSLVSGDSPLHF.

The V gene is TRBV7-2, the J gene TRBJ1-4; D is uncertain. V was clipped by 3 bases and J by 0 bases, with 8 bases between them. Germline assignment: CDR1 SGHTA and CDR2 FQGNSA. This CDR3 region has 15 residues. Here the CDR3 reads CASSFSRATNEKLFF. CDR3 sequence (DNA): TGTGCCAGCAGCTTTTCACGGGCAACTAATGAAAAACTGTTTTTT.

The V and J genes are TRBV4-2 and TRBJ1-2, with a possible D match to TRBD1 (6 bases). V lost 0 bases to trimming and J lost 8 bases, with 13 bases between them. The CDR3 length is 14 residues. CDR1 is LGHNA, CDR2 YNFKEQ, per germline. The CDR3 sequence is CASSQDRGWRGYTF. DNA for the CDR3: TGTGCCAGCAGCCAAGACAGGGGTTGGCGAGGCTACACCTTC.

The CDR3 nucleotides are TGTGCCAGCAATCGGGACTCGGGAATCAGGACTGAAGCTTTCTTT. It specifies CASNRDSGIRTEAFF. The chain joins TRBV2 to TRBJ1-1, with D tentatively TRBD1 (5 bases). The CDR3 runs 15 residues. Per germline, CDR1 SNHLY and CDR2 FYNNEI. The V gene lost 7 bases and the J gene lost 5 bases, with 20 bases spanning the gap.

The chain carries TRBV12-3 or TRBV12-4 and TRBJ2-2; possibly TRBD1 for D (6 bases). CDR3 size: 13 residues. V lost 4 bases to trimming and J lost 5 bases, with 8 bases between them. The CDR3 region has the DNA TGTGCCAGCAGTTCTACAGGGACCGGGGAGCTGTTTTTT. Its translation is CASSSTGTGELFF.